The next 30 T cell receptor beta chains were all read from a single sample in a study of blood T cell repertoires in COVID-19 (dated by TCRdb to 2020 to 2021). Library preparation was by the immunoSEQ multiplex PCR assay. TCRdb provides this immuneACCESS table in a form limited to in-frame rearrangements. Some clones are lacking; in checked studies, under half of them reflect an unresolved V gene, and why the rest are absent is not known. Across this sample there are about 220,000 clones, with over 75% seen only once. Together, the top ten hold roughly 2.2% of the sample. The sample comprised peripheral blood. All receptors derive from a woman between 65 and 79 years old with COVID-19, enrolled during active disease.

The chain links TRBV6-2 or TRBV6-3 to TRBJ2-1, with D perhaps matching TRBD2 (5 bases). CDR3 length equals 12 residues. The V end was cut by 2 bases, the J end by 10 bases, with 9 bases between. Germline V CDR1 and CDR2: MNHEY, SVGEGT. CDR3 in DNA: TGTGCCAGCAGTTACGGTGAGGGAGAGCAGTTCTTC. It is translated as CASSYGEGEQFF.

This chain joins TRBV19 and TRBJ1-4, with D unclear. Trimming took off 4 bases at V and 8 bases at J, with 11 bases between the two ends. The CDR3 sequence is 13 residues long. The germline CDR1 and CDR2 sequences are LNHDA and SQIVND (reference sequence). CDR3 in DNA: TGTGCCAGTAGTACCATGGGCGTCGAAAAACTGTTTTTT. Amino acid sequence: CASSTMGVEKLFF.

Written as DNA, the CDR3 is TGTGCCAGCAGTTACGGAATTAACAGGGGGGGAGGCTACACCTTC. It encodes CASSYGINRGGGYTF. V usage is TRBV6-5 and J usage is TRBJ1-2; 8 nucleotides align to TRBD1. This CDR3 has 15 residues. CDR1 and CDR2 (germline): MNHEY, SVGAGI. With V trimmed by 2 bases and J by 8 bases, 10 bases remained unmatched.

The chain couples TRBV5-1 to TRBJ1-6, with D tentatively TRBD1 (5 bases). The germline V and J ends were trimmed by 0 bases and 10 bases, with 8 bases remaining between them. The CDR3 is 13 residues long. Per germline, CDR1 SGHRS and CDR2 YFSETQ. The CDR3 DNA is TGCGCCAGCAGCTTGGATAGACAGTCACCCCTCCACTTT. Translation: CASSLDRQSPLHF. The variable domain in full, with the rest retrieved from reference TRBV5-1 and TRBJ1-6, is KAGVTQTPRYLIKTRGQQVTLSCSPISGHRSVSWYQQTPGQGLQFLFEYFSETQRNKGNFPGRFSGRQFSNSRSEMNVSTLELGDSALYLCASSLDRQSPLHFGNGTRLTVT.

V and J are TRBV4-2 and TRBJ1-3; D remains unclear. This CDR3 is built from 16 residues. V was clipped by 1 base and J by 1 base, with 11 bases between them. Germline V lookup: CDR1 LGHNA, CDR2 YNFKEQ. The CDR3 protein is CASSQGSGTSGNTIYF. In nucleotides, the CDR3 is TGTGCCAGCAGCCAAGGTTCAGGAACTTCTGGAAACACCATATATTTT.

The chain recombines TRBV29-1 with TRBJ1-2, with 11 bases that match TRBD1. CDR1 and CDR2 (germline): SQVTM, ANQGSEA. The CDR3 runs 15 residues. V was clipped by 6 bases and J by 2 bases; unmatched bases: 8. This CDR3 is CSVPTGTGGNYGYTF. CDR3 in DNA: TGCAGCGTGCCGACAGGGACAGGGGGAAACTATGGCTACACCTTC.

The gene calls are TRBV5-1 and TRBJ1-6, with TRBD1 identical over 7 bases. The V gene's germline CDR1 is SGHRS and CDR2 YFSETQ. After removal of 4 bases from V and 7 bases from J, the junction contained 11 bases not matched to a gene. The CDR3 sequence is 16 residues long. CDR3 protein: CASSEGPGQRNSPLHF. The CDR3 nucleotides read TGCGCCAGCAGCGAGGGACCGGGACAGAGGAATTCACCCCTCCACTTT.

The chain links TRBV19 to TRBJ2-1; the D gene is possibly TRBD2 (5 bases). This CDR3 spans 15 amino acids. CDR1 and CDR2 from the germline V gene are LNHDA and SQIVND (reference sequence). V was pared by 7 bases and J by 4 bases, with 17 bases between. CDR3 protein: CASNTPRGRYNEQFF. CDR3 nucleotides: TGTGCCAGTAACACCCCCCGGGGTCGATACAATGAGCAGTTCTTC.

The chain uses TRBV5-6 and TRBJ1-1, with 9 bases identical to TRBD1. This CDR3 has 15 residues. V dropped 4 bases and J dropped 1; count of bases not matched to a gene: 5. Germline V gives CDR1 SGHDT, CDR2 YYEEEE. The CDR3 loop is CASSQEQGANTEAFF. The CDR3 DNA follows: TGTGCCAGCAGCCAGGAACAGGGGGCGAACACTGAAGCTTTCTTT.

This chain uses TRBV25-1 with TRBJ2-1, with TRBD2 identical over 14 bases. This CDR3 comprises 15 residues. V lost 8 bases to trimming and J lost 1 base; unmatched junction nucleotides: 1. Germline assignment: CDR1 MGHDK and CDR2 SYGVNS. The chain's CDR3 is CASGLAGGSYNEQFF. CDR3 DNA: TGTGCCAGCGGACTAGCGGGGGGTTCCTACAATGAGCAGTTCTTC.

This clone has only one observation. V gene TRBV5-1 combines with J gene TRBJ2-7, with D perhaps matching TRBD1 (6 bases). With 3 bases removed from V and 3 bases from J, the gap between germline ends came to 13 bases. The CDR3 sequence is 14 residues long. Per germline, CDR1 SGHRS and CDR2 YFSETQ. The CDR3 bases are TGCGCCAGCAGCTCTCAGGGACACAGCTACGAGCAGTACTTC. Residues: CASSSQGHSYEQYF.

The CDR3 here is CASSLVVSSSGNTIYF. As DNA, the CDR3 is TGTGCCAGCAGTTTGGTGGTGAGCTCCTCTGGAAACACCATATATTTT. The chain employs TRBV6-2 or TRBV6-3 and TRBJ1-3; D uncertain. Germline values: CDR1 MNHEY, CDR2 SVGEGT. The CDR3 length is 16 residues. The V and J ends lost 4 bases and 0 bases respectively, with 13 bases between them.

This rearrangement joins TRBV18 to TRBJ2-1; D unclear. This CDR3 is 13 amino acids long. Trimming shortened V by 3 bases and J by 7 bases, and 10 bases separated the two germline ends. Germline assignment: CDR1 KGHSH and CDR2 LQKENI. In DNA, the CDR3 is TGTGCCAGCTCACCCAGATTGGAGAATGAGCAGTTCTTC. Translating gives CASSPRLENEQFF. Filled out from reference TRBV18 and TRBJ2-1, the complete variable domain reads NAGVMQNPRHLVRRRGQEARLRCSPMKGHSHVYWYRQLPEEGLKFMVYLQKENIIDESGMPKERFSAEFPKEGPSILRIQQVVRGDSAAYFCASSPRLENEQFFGPGTRLTVL.

This rearrangement joins TRBV6-2 or TRBV6-3 to TRBJ1-2; TRBD1 is a possible D gene (5 bases). CDR1 and CDR2 from the germline V gene are MNHEY and SVGEGT. V lost 4 bases, J lost 4 bases, and 13 bases lay in between. CDR3 length: 14 amino acids. The CDR3 reads CASSFTDTGYGYTF. In DNA form, the CDR3 reads TGTGCCAGCAGTTTCACGGACACCGGCTATGGCTACACCTTC.

This sequence joins TRBV7-3 and TRBJ2-2, with 7 positions matching TRBD1. Losses at the gene ends were 2 bases for V and 6 bases for J; bases not matched to a gene: 3. The CDR3 spans 14 residues. Germline CDR1 and CDR2: SGHTA and FQGTGA. CDR3 loop: CASSLVQGSGELFF. The CDR3 DNA follows: TGTGCCAGCAGCTTAGTACAGGGGTCCGGGGAGCTGTTTTTT.

CDR3 nucleotides: TGCGCCAGCAGCTTAGGGGGAGGGGAACCTGAAGCTTTCTTT. Translated, it gives CASSLGGGEPEAFF. The V call is TRBV5-1, the J call TRBJ1-1; TRBD1 might be the D (6 bases). Germline V gene lookup returns CDR1 SGHRS and CDR2 YFSETQ. The CDR3 contains 14 residues. V was pared by 2 bases and J by 6 bases, with 14 bases between.

This chain uses TRBV14 with TRBJ2-1; the match to TRBD1 covers 8 bases. J was trimmed by 9 bases and V by 6 bases; bases with no gene match: 13. CDR3 length: 15 amino acids. CDR1 SGHDN and CDR2 FVKESK come from the germline V gene. The CDR3 coding sequence is TGTGCCAGCAGTCGACAGGGGATGTTGCCTATTGAGCAGTTCTTC. It codes for CASSRQGMLPIEQFF.

The chain links TRBV3-1 (or the pseudogene TRBV3-2) to TRBJ1-2; possible D gene TRBD1, 5 bases. CDR3 length: 14 amino acids. V was cut by 0 bases and J by 8 bases, with 13 bases left in between. The germline gives CDR1 LGHDT, CDR2 YNNKEL (reference sequence). CDR3 DNA sequence: TGTGCCAGCAGCCAAGAGGTGGGGCCTCGAGGCTACACCTTC. It specifies CASSQEVGPRGYTF.

J is TRBJ1-3 and V is TRBV3-1 (or the pseudogene TRBV3-2); D is perhaps TRBD1 (5 bases). Germline CDR1 and CDR2: LGHDT and YNNKEL (reference sequence). Trimming took 1 base from V and 2 from J, leaving 9 bases between them. The CDR3 is made up of 15 amino acids. CDR3 in amino acids: CASSQVGRAGNTIYF. The CDR3 bases are TGTGCCAGCAGCCAAGTTGGCAGGGCTGGAAACACCATATATTTT.

This chain joins TRBV20-1 and TRBJ2-2; TRBD2 is a possible D gene (7 bases). CDR3 size: 16 residues. The V end lost 3 bases, the J end lost 7 bases, and 21 bases lay between the germline ends. CDR1 and CDR2 (germline): DFQATT, SNEGSKA (reference sequence). Here the CDR3 reads CSASPLGGGRIGELFF. The CDR3 nucleotides are TGCAGTGCTAGTCCTTTAGGGGGGGGCCGTATCGGGGAGCTGTTTTTT.

V gene TRBV5-6 combines with J gene TRBJ2-7, with 13 bases matching TRBD2. This CDR3 spans 18 amino acids. The V and J ends lost 5 bases and 0 bases, in that order; junction bases with no gene match: 11. CDR1 is SGHDT, CDR2 YYEEEE, per germline. CDR3 DNA sequence: TGTGCCAGCAGTTCTGTCACTAGCGGGAGGGAGAGCTCCTACGAGCAGTACTTC. The encoded protein is CASSSVTSGRESSYEQYF.

The V call is TRBV18, the J call TRBJ1-3; D uncertain. This CDR3 region has 15 residues. Between the trimmed V and J ends, which lost 2 bases and 0 bases, there was a span of 8 bases. CDR1 and CDR2 (germline): KGHSH, LQKENI. The CDR3 bases are TGTGCCAGCTCACCAACACAGAACTCTGGAAACACCATATATTTT. Protein product: CASSPTQNSGNTIYF.

DNA of the CDR3: TGTGCCAGCAGTGAACTGGGACAGGGGTTTTCCGAGCAGTACTTC. Protein sequence: CASSELGQGFSEQYF. This sequence joins TRBV6-1 and TRBJ2-7, with 10 bases aligning to TRBD1. CDR3 length: 15 amino acids. Germline-derived CDR1 and CDR2 are MNHNS and SASEGT. V trimming: 2 bases; J trimming: 6 bases; junction bases outside the gene matches: 7.

The V gene is TRBV19, the J gene TRBJ2-1; TRBD1 is a possible D gene (6 bases). V was pared by 4 bases and J by 5 bases, with 15 bases between. The CDR3 loop spans 15 amino acids. From germline, CDR1 is LNHDA and CDR2 SQIVND (reference sequence). The CDR3 DNA follows: TGTGCCAGTAGTAAAGGCAGGGGTTACCACAATGAGCAGTTCTTC. It yields the protein CASSKGRGYHNEQFF.

This rearrangement joins TRBV5-4 to TRBJ2-4, with 8 nucleotides matching TRBD2. V was pared by 4 bases and J by 3 bases, with 9 bases of the junction left unmatched. This CDR3 region has 16 residues. CDR1 SGHNT and CDR2 YYREEE come from the germline V gene (reference sequence). Here the CDR3 reads CASSPREGIVKNIQYF. As DNA, the CDR3 is TGTGCCAGCAGCCCTCGGGAGGGCATTGTCAAAAACATTCAGTACTTC.

This clone was found once. The chain has TRBV9 and TRBJ2-1; 11 bases match TRBD2. J gave up 3 bases and V 1 base, and 3 bases lay outside the gene matches. The CDR3 has 16 residues. Germline V lookup: CDR1 SGDLS, CDR2 YYNGEE. Written as DNA, the CDR3 is TGTGCCAGCAGCGTACTAGCGGGAGGCCACTACAATGAGCAGTTCTTC. Amino acids: CASSVLAGGHYNEQFF.

The chain couples TRBV7-9 to TRBJ2-7; maybe TRBD1 (6 bases). Germline lookup yields CDR1 SEHNR and CDR2 FQNEAQ (reference sequence). Trimming cost V 4 bases and J 2 bases, with 6 bases left between them. The CDR3 contains 12 residues. CDR3 sequence reads: CASSWDTYEQYF. The DNA for the CDR3 is TGTGCCAGCAGCTGGGACACCTACGAGCAGTACTTC.

The chain joins TRBV19 to TRBJ1-1; D unresolved. The CDR3 contains 12 residues. CDR1 LNHDA and CDR2 SQIVND come from the germline V gene (reference sequence). The germline V and J ends were trimmed by 7 bases and 6 bases, with 12 bases remaining between them. The chain's CDR3 is CASKATRAEAFF. In nucleotides, the CDR3 is TGTGCCAGTAAGGCCACGAGGGCTGAAGCTTTCTTT.

The chain carries TRBV16 and TRBJ1-5, with 8 bases identical to TRBD1. This CDR3 spans 18 amino acids. The germline V gene encodes CDR1 KGHSY and CDR2 FQNENV. V was pared by 4 bases and J by 0 bases, with 11 bases of the junction left unmatched. CDR3 sequence: CASSRTSRDRYSNQPQHF. The CDR3 DNA sequence: TGTGCCAGCAGCCGTACTAGCCGGGACAGGTATAGCAATCAGCCCCAGCATTTT.

V usage is TRBV30 and J usage is TRBJ2-5; tentative D call: TRBD2 (6 bases). The CDR3 length is 11 residues. Germline V CDR1 and CDR2: GTSNPN, SVGIG (reference sequence). The ends were cut back, 7 bases at V and 7 bases at J, with 13 bases in the middle. The DNA of the CDR3 is TGTGCCTTAAGACGGGAGCGGACCCAGTACTTC. Translated, it gives CALRRERTQYF.